These 5 T cell receptor beta chains were sequenced from one sample in a study of T-cell reconstitution after alpha-beta-depleted transplantation in children. Unique molecular identifiers were incorporated when the TCRbeta library was constructed. TCRdb used MiXCR to reprocess the PCR reads, holding one entry per CDR3 protein. The sample contains roughly 300,000 distinct CDR3 sequences, approximately 9.6% of which appear only once. Specimen: PBMCs from the stem cell graft donor, collected from the stem cell graft. The receptor source for this set is a human donor who donated a stem cell graft to a child with SCID.

This clonotype has ten or more counts. The rearrangement links TRBV20-1 to TRBJ2-1; 8 positions match TRBD2. With V trimmed by 5 bases and J by 6 bases, 9 bases remained unmatched. CDR3 length: 14 residues. Germline V gene sequence: CDR1 DFQATT, CDR2 SNEGSKA (reference sequence). The CDR3: CSAQTQRGSNEQFF. CDR3 DNA: TGCAGTGCTCAAACCCAGCGGGGGAGCAATGAGCAGTTCTTC.

This chain links TRBV20-1 with TRBJ2-2; D might be TRBD1 (6 bases). Trimming left V 6 bases short and J 6 bases short, with 11 bases between. The V gene's germline CDR1 is DFQATT and CDR2 SNEGSKA (reference sequence). This CDR3 is built from 12 residues. In DNA form, the CDR3 reads TGCAGTGCCGCAACAGGGTCCGGGGAGCTGTTTTTT. It translates to CSAATGSGELFF.

V and J are TRBV27 and TRBJ2-2; D is undetermined. CDR1 MNHEY and CDR2 SMNVEV come from the germline V gene (reference sequence). The length of the CDR3 is 13 residues. V lost 7 bases and J lost 0, with 6 bases in between. The CDR3 DNA reads as TGTGCCAGCAAAAGATCGAACACCGGGGAGCTGTTTTTT. This sequence encodes CASKRSNTGELFF.

This clonotype occurred many times. The genes are TRBV12-3 or TRBV12-4 and TRBJ1-4; TRBD1 matches 9 bases. This CDR3 is 14 amino acids long. After removal of 3 bases from V and 8 bases from J, the junction contained 4 bases not matched to a gene. DNA for the CDR3: TGTGCCAGCAGTTTGGACAGGGGTCCCGAAAAACTGTTTTTT. This gives the protein CASSLDRGPEKLFF.

In nucleotides, the CDR3 is TGTGCTAGTGGTTTGGTACCAGGGGCTTACTCCTACGAGCAGTACTTC. The encoded protein is CASGLVPGAYSYEQYF. The chain carries TRBV12-5 and TRBJ2-7; weak D call: TRBD1 (6 bases). V lost 0 bases to trimming and J lost 0 bases, with 12 bases between them. The V gene's germline CDR1 is LGHNT and CDR2 FRNRAP. The CDR3 covers 16 residues.